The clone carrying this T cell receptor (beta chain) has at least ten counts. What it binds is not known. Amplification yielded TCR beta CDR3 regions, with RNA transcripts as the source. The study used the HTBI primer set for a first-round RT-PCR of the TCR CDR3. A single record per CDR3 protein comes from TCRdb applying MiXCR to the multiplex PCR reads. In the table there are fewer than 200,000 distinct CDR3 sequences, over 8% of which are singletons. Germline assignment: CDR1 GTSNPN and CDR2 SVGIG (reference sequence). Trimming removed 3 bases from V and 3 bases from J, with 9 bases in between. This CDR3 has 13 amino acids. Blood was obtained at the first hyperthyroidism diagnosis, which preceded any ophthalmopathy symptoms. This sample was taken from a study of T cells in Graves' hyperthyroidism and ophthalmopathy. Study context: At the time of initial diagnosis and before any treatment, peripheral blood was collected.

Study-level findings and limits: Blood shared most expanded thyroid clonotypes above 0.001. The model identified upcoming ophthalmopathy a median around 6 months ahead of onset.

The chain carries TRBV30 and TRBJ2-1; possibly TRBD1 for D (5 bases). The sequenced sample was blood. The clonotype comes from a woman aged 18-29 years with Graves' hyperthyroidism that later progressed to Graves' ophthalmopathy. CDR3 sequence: CAWSAGHYNEQFF. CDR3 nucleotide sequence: TGTGCCTGGAGCGCAGGACACTACAATGAGCAGTTCTTC.